These 10 T cell receptor beta chains were all obtained from the same sample, sequenced in a study of cytomegalovirus exposure and HLA in healthy donors. The PCR made use of 60 Vbeta and 13 Jbeta primers. Only in-frame clones appear in the TCRdb table, and some are missing; sequencing was by immunoSEQ multiplex PCR. The repertoire holds roughly 88,000 clones, with 69% as singletons. Material: PBMCs. These receptors were taken from a man aged 50-60 years in good health and CMV-seronegative.

There are a few counts of this clone. The chain carries TRBV27 and TRBJ2-7; 7 nucleotides match TRBD2. Trimming took 6 bases from V and 0 from J; bases not matched to a gene: 5. The CDR3 runs to 14 residues. Per germline, CDR1 MNHEY and CDR2 SMNVEV (reference sequence). Here the CDR3 reads CASRGGFLSYEQYF. CDR3 nucleotide sequence: TGTGCCAGCAGGGGGGGGTTCCTCTCCTACGAGCAGTACTTC.

This clone was observed a few times. The J gene is TRBJ1-5, the V gene TRBV10-3; weak D call: TRBD1 (5 bases). Trimming cost V 0 bases and J 0 bases, with 9 bases left between them. Germline V gene data show CDR1 as ENHRY and CDR2 as SYGVKD. This CDR3 spans 16 amino acids. In DNA, the CDR3 is TGTGCCATCAGTGAGTCGATCGGGGGTAGCAATCAGCCCCAGCATTTT. This gives the protein CAISESIGGSNQPQHF.

The gene calls are TRBV11-3 and TRBJ1-4; 7 bases line up with TRBD1. The CDR3 extends over 16 amino acids. CDR1 and CDR2 from the germline V gene are SGHNT and YENEEA. J was trimmed by 8 bases and V by 5 bases; bases with no gene match: 14. The DNA for the CDR3 is TGTGCCAGCAGCGAGCCAACAGGGGAGTTAGGGGAAAAACTGTTTTTT. This gives the protein CASSEPTGELGEKLFF.

The chain links TRBV2 to TRBJ2-6, with no clear D. The length of the CDR3 is 14 residues. The V gene lost 7 bases and the J gene lost 0 bases, with 7 bases spanning the gap. Looked up from germline, CDR1 is SNHLY and CDR2 is FYNNEI. The chain's CDR3 is CASTAGSGANVLTF. CDR3 bases: TGTGCCAGCACCGCAGGCTCTGGGGCCAACGTCCTGACTTTC.

This CDR3 is CASSLEGAQGNIQYF. The CDR3 bases are TGTGCCAGCAGCCTCGAGGGGGCGCAGGGGAACATTCAGTACTTC. This rearrangement joins TRBV27 to TRBJ2-4; 7 bases are shared with TRBD1. Germline values: CDR1 MNHEY, CDR2 SMNVEV (reference sequence). The J segment lost 7 bases and the V segment lost 6 bases, leaving 12 bases of the junction unmatched. This CDR3 contains 15 residues.

This clone was found a few times. The chain links TRBV18 to TRBJ2-1; 9 bases are a match to TRBD2. Looked up from germline, CDR1 is KGHSH and CDR2 is LQKENI. This CDR3 contains 15 residues. With V trimmed by 0 bases and J by 7 bases, 4 bases remained unmatched. The CDR3 loop reads CASSPPASGANEQFF. The CDR3 DNA is TGTGCCAGCTCACCACCGGCTAGCGGGGCGAATGAGCAGTTCTTC.

The CDR3 DNA follows: TGTGCCAGCAGCTTGGGGGCGGGAGGAGTACAAGAGACCCAGTACTTC. Translation gives CASSLGAGGVQETQYF. The chain joins TRBV5-4 to TRBJ2-5, with TRBD2 matching over 8 bases. Trimming at V came to 0 bases and at J to 2 bases, leaving 6 bases not matched to a gene. Per germline, CDR1 SGHNT and CDR2 YYREEE (reference sequence). The CDR3 contains 16 residues.

The chain carries TRBV5-1 and TRBJ2-2, with unresolved D. Trimming took 4 bases from V and 1 from J, leaving 11 bases between them. CDR3 length: 15 residues. Germline V gives CDR1 SGHRS, CDR2 YFSETQ. CDR3 in amino acids: CASSQGAGNTGELFF. The CDR3 nucleotides read TGCGCCAGCAGCCAAGGCGCAGGGAACACCGGGGAGCTGTTTTTT.

The chain has TRBV7-8 and TRBJ1-1; perhaps TRBD1 as D (5 bases). In germline, CDR1 is SGHVS, CDR2 FQNEAQ. This CDR3 spans 15 amino acids. V shed 5 bases and J shed 1 base, with 14 bases lying between them. Written as DNA, the CDR3 is TGTGCCAGCAGCCCTCGACGACAGACGAACACTGAAGCTTTCTTT. This gives the protein CASSPRRQTNTEAFF.

This clone has more than one count but fewer than ten. The genes are TRBV7-9 and TRBJ2-5; 8 positions match TRBD1. Germline V gives CDR1 SEHNR, CDR2 FQNEAQ (reference sequence). The CDR3 extends over 17 amino acids. Unmatched junction bases numbered 10, after V lost 0 bases and J lost 4 bases. This CDR3 is CASSLANSGTGGETQYF. DNA of the CDR3: TGTGCCAGCAGCTTAGCCAATTCCGGGACAGGAGGAGAGACCCAGTACTTC.